This T cell receptor (beta chain) was captured by sequencing in a study of cytomegalovirus exposure and HLA in healthy donors. Study summary: Later analysis reported that the approximately 130 validation repertoires shared the platform of the 500 to 850 first-cohort repertoires.

This CDR3 spans 12 amino acids. V shed 3 bases and J shed 5 bases, with 5 bases lying between them. CDR1 is MNHEY and CDR2 is SMNVEV in the germline V gene (reference sequence). Data came from immunoSEQ multiplex PCR; TCRdb stores just in-frame clones and leaves some out. Altogether 150,000 to 160,000 clones are present, approximately 86% being singletons, with the ten largest covering about 22%. This clone was seen only a few times. Its target is unknown. Study outcomes and limitations: A few of the chains that were CMV-associated were confirmed in vitro to be specific for CMV antigens. It was reportedly the case that the classifier diagnosed cytomegalovirus status with high specificity and sensitivity.

V is TRBV27 and J is TRBJ1-5, with unresolved D. The sample consisted of PBMCs. The source of this sequence is a man between 18 and 35 years old in good health and CMV-seropositive. CDR3 sequence reads: CASSFPDQPQHF. The CDR3 coding sequence is TGTGCCAGCAGTTTCCCCGATCAGCCCCAGCATTTT.